Presented here are 2 T cell receptor beta chains from one specimen sequenced in a study of T cells in Graves' hyperthyroidism and ophthalmopathy. Amplification yielded TCR beta CDR3 regions, with RNA transcripts as the source. The TCR CDR3 was amplified in a first-round RT-PCR using the HTBI primer set. Using its own MiXCR run on the multiplex PCR reads, TCRdb lists one record per CDR3 protein. The sample lists 540,000 or so distinct CDR3 sequences; around 45% were seen once. The sample comprised peripheral blood or thyroid tissue (not recorded which). These receptors all come from an adult woman with Graves' disease, either hyperthyroidism or ophthalmopathy (not recorded which).

This clonotype was seen at least ten times. The genes are TRBV7-9 and TRBJ1-4; 7 bases agree with TRBD1. Germline CDR1 and CDR2: SEHNR and FQNEAQ (reference sequence). CDR3 length equals 15 residues. Unmatched junction bases numbered 9, after V lost 6 bases and J lost 5 bases. The CDR3 region has the DNA TGTGCCAGCAGTTCACTCGGGACAGCAAATGAAAAACTGTTTTTT. Amino acids: CASSSLGTANEKLFF.

The chain joins TRBV20-1 to TRBJ2-1; D is possibly TRBD2 (5 bases). The V end was cut by 6 bases, the J end by 5 bases, with 20 bases between. The germline V gene encodes CDR1 DFQATT and CDR2 SNEGSKA (reference sequence). CDR3 length equals 15 residues. CDR3 DNA sequence: TGCAGTGCCCAGTTCGTAGGGAGCCGCCACAATGAGCAGTTCTTC. Translating gives CSAQFVGSRHNEQFF.